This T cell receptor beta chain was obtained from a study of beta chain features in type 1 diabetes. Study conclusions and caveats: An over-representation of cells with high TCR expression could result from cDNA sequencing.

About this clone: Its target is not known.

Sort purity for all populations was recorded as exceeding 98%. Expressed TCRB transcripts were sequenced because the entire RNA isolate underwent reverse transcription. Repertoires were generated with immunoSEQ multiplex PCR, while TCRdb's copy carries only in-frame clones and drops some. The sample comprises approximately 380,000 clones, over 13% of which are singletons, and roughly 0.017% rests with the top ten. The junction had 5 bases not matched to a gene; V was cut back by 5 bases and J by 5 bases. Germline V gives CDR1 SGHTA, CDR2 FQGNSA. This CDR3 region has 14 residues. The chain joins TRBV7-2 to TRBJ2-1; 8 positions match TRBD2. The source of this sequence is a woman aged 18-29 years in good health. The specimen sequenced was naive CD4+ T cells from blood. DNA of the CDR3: TGTGCCAGCAGCATGCTAGCGGGTAACAATGAGCAGTTCTTC. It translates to CASSMLAGNNEQFF. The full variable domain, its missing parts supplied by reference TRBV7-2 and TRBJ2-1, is GAGVSQSPSNKVTEKGKDVELRCDPISGHTALYWYRQSLGQGLEFLIYFQGNSAPDKSGLPSDRFSAERTGGSVSTLTIQRTQQEDSAVYLCASSMLAGNNEQFFGPGTRLTVL.